These T cell receptor beta chains were read from a single sample in a study of CD8+ T cells in alopecia areata. Assay: immunoSEQ multiplex PCR; the TCRdb copy retains only in-frame clones and omits some. This sample carries 90,000 to 150,000 clones, roughly two fifths of them seen once, and the ten largest clones take over 3%. The sequenced sample consisted of CD4+ T cells sorted from blood. The receptors shown here come from a human donor with alopecia areata. CDR3s include the opening cysteine and the closing phenylalanine or tryptophan. Each record gives: J gene, V gene, CDR3 protein.

TRBJ1-1 TRBV29-1 CSVASQEWGTEAFF
TRBJ2-7 TRBV7-9 CASSLEDTYYEQYF
TRBJ1-3 TRBV29-1 CSAGTGNTIYF
TRBJ2-3 TRBV29-1 CSEAGTGGLGTDTQYF
TRBJ1-1 TRBV29-1 CSSATPAVTEAFF
TRBJ2-4 TRBV2 CASSWGNIQYF
TRBJ1-5 TRBV30 CAWSLGIDQPQHF
TRBJ2-5 TRBV7-2 CASSSGTSEETQYF
TRBJ2-7 TRBV12-5 CASGLVRQAGAGTYEQYF
TRBJ1-1 TRBV29-1 CSVVAENTEAFF
TRBJ1-1 TRBV29-1 CGGTGFLNTEAFF
TRBJ2-3 TRBV29-1 CSVRLEGSTDTQYF
TRBJ1-4 TRBV7-2 CASSQDKATNEKLFF
TRBJ1-5 TRBV30 CAWSVLGQPQHF
TRBJ1-2 TRBV5-6 CASSLQGLYGYTF
TRBJ2-5 TRBV19 CASTPTGPRETQYF
TRBJ2-6 TRBV5-1 CASSFNSGANVLTF
TRBJ2-5 TRBV5-1 CASSRDGLGQETQYF
TRBJ1-2 TRBV30 CAWSPANYGYTF
TRBJ1-5 TRBV5-1 CASSPRQGSQPQHF
TRBJ2-6 TRBV4-3 CASNPGQFSGANVLTF
TRBJ2-7 TRBV5-6 CASSFTGPYEQYF